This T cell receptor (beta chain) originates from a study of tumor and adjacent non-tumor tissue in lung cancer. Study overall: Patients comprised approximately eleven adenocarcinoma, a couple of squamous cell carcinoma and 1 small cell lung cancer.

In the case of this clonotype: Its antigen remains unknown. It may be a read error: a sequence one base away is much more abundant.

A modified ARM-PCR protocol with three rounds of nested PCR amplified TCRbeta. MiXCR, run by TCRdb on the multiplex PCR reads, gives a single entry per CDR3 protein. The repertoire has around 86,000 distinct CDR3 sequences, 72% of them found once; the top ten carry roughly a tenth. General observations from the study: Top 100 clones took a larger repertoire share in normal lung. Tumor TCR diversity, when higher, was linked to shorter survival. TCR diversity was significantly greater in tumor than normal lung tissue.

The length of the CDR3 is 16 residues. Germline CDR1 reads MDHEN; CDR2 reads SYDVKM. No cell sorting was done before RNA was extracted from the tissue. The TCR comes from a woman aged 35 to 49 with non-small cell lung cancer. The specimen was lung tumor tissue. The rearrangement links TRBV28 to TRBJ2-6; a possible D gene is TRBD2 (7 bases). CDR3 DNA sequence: TGTGCCAGCACCACTGGGGGGGGTTTGGGGGCCATCGTCCTGACTTTC. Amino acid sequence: CASTTGGGLGAIVLTF.